Given below is one TCR beta chain in context. These data originate in a study of blood T cells in healthy people across ages. V lost 3 bases, J lost 11 bases, and 13 bases lay in between. The V gene's germline CDR1 is KGHSH and CDR2 LQKENI. This CDR3 spans 12 amino acids. A J-beta primer mix and a sample-barcoded 5' primer were used in a second PCR of about 7 to 12 cycles. Each CDR3 protein is one row after TCRdb ran MiXCR on the 5' RACE reads. The sample records about 1,500,000 distinct CDR3 sequences, about 28% being singletons. V gene TRBV18 combines with J gene TRBJ1-1; D is perhaps TRBD1 (5 bases). The sample taken for sequencing was blood. The sequence was obtained from a woman in her 30s in good health. CDR3 loop: CASSPGSREAFF. CDR3 bases: TGTGCCAGCTCACCGGGTTCCAGGGAGGCTTTCTTT.